This TCR beta chain was found in a study of Ad26.COV2.S vaccination and SARS-CoV-2 variants. In germline, CDR1 is SGHVS, CDR2 FNYEAQ. Trimming removed 5 bases from V and 10 bases from J, with 20 bases in between. The CDR3 is 14 residues long. Treatment indicated: roughly 19 received Ad26.COV2.S at low or high dose, single or two shots; five or six received placebo; per-sample allocation not given. Sample collection was performed on day 63 after the first vaccine or placebo injection. Measured with immunoSEQ multiplex PCR; TCRdb has only the in-frame clones, and not every one. Of hundreds of thousands of clones listed, about 87% are singletons.

The specimen was peripheral blood, collected in a trial of Ad26.COV2.S vaccine versus placebo. This receptor was identified in a person between 18 and 65 years old who received the Ad26.COV2.S COVID-19 vaccine or a placebo. V gene TRBV7-6 combines with J gene TRBJ1-1; D is possibly TRBD1 (6 bases). CDR3 protein: CASSPGDISGRAFF. DNA of the CDR3: TGTGCCAGCAGCCCCGGGGACATTTCCGGGCGAGCTTTCTTT. The full variable domain, its missing parts supplied by reference TRBV7-6 and TRBJ1-1, is GAGVSQSPRYKVTKRGQDVALRCDPISGHVSLYWYRQALGQGPEFLTYFNYEAQQDKSGLPNDRFSAERPEGSISTLTIQRTEQRDSAMYRCASSPGDISGRAFFGQGTRLTVV.